The subject of this entry is one T cell receptor (beta chain). No antigen is known for it. These data are taken from a study of T cell responses to AZD1222 COVID-19 vaccine. Regarding the study as a whole: Dominant CD4 TCR responses targeted spike regions 160-218 and 743-854. Rises in breadth and depth of Spike-specific TCRs came after two AZD1222 doses. Clonal diversity may have been underestimated in mostly white British donors.

Method: immunoSEQ multiplex PCR; TCRdb's copy keeps in-frame clones and lacks some. The data contain approximately 140,000 clones, roughly 90% of them singletons. CDR3 length equals 14 residues. The V call is TRBV21-1, the J call TRBJ2-2; the table's D call TRBD2 went unverified against the DNA. TRBV21-1 is labeled a pseudogene. Sequenced here: peripheral blood, sampled on day 0 of AZD1222 vaccination. This clonotype was obtained from an adult in good health. In DNA form, the CDR3 reads TGTGCCAGCAGCCAAATGCGGGACACCGGGGAGCTGTTTTTT. Encoded protein: CASSQMRDTGELFF.